This T cell receptor beta chain originates from a study of blood T cell repertoires in COVID-19. Study as a whole: PBMCs, B-cell-depleted T cells, or T cells were the source of the cDNA or gDNA that made up the material.

The recovered donors of Cohort 3 showed two negative PCRs, clearance, or symptom resolution. Trimming removed 1 base from V and 4 bases from J, with 8 bases in between. The germline gives CDR1 LGHDT, CDR2 YNNKEL (reference sequence). The CDR3 has 13 amino acids. In the source study's methods: From reference gene primer amplification, estimates of nucleated cell counts were derived. Data came from immunoSEQ multiplex PCR; TCRdb stores just in-frame clones and leaves some out. V and J calls and clone size are given by that table; D and trimming were obtained from the DNA. The repertoire consists of almost 200,000 clones, with around 90% occurring once and the leading ten covering about 8.1%.

The clonotype was recovered from a woman between 18 and 29 years old who had recovered from COVID-19. Sequencing input: PBMCs or T cells enriched from blood (not recorded which). V is TRBV3-1 (or the pseudogene TRBV3-2) and J is TRBJ2-7; D ambiguous. The DNA of the CDR3 is TGTGCCAGCAGCCAAGGATCTCTATACGAGCAGTACTTC. It encodes CASSQGSLYEQYF.